These T cell receptor beta chains were read from a single sample in a study of blood T cell repertoires in COVID-19. Using immunoSEQ multiplex PCR, the repertoire was profiled, and TCRdb retains in-frame clones only, with some absent. The data contain about 260,000 clones, 85% to 95% of them seen just once; the ten biggest clones take up approximately 3%. The sequenced sample was PBMCs or T cells enriched from blood (not recorded which). The receptors derive from a man aged 40-49 years who had been exposed to COVID-19. Each CDR3 is given without its conserved first and last residue.

TRBV5-6	TRBJ1-1	13	ASSTREGGDTEAF
TRBV7-6	TRBJ2-3	13	ASSLTGSSTDTQY
TRBV27	TRBJ2-3	17	ASSLAGGRASYHTDTQY
TRBV14	TRBJ2-7	12	ASSAPEQRYEQY
TRBV2	TRBJ1-2	14	ASSEARQATSYGYT
TRBV28	TRBJ1-4	16	ASSFSSPAGWTNEKLF
TRBV7-8	TRBJ1-5	15	ASSFRPGQGTGQPQH
TRBV27	TRBJ1-2	12	ASREQGAWYGYT
TRBV5-1	TRBJ2-7	12	ASSPAGSPGEQY
TRBV29-1	TRBJ1-2	10	SAGTGGDGYT
TRBV6-5	TRBJ2-7	11	ASSLGQNYEQY
TRBV14	TRBJ2-3	12	ASSQATGRDTQY
TRBV2	TRBJ2-1	12	ASRVQDPYNEQF
TRBV9	TRBJ2-3	14	ASSVGDLRGTDTQY
TRBV27	TRBJ2-3	11	ASSALYEDTQY
TRBV3-1/TRBV3-2	TRBJ1-6	12	ASSQTDSYSPLH
TRBV7-9	TRBJ2-3	12	ASSRTGFTDTQY
TRBV12-3/TRBV12-4	TRBJ1-2	11	ASTLNGGYGYT
TRBV6-5	TRBJ2-7	10	ASSYGSVEQY
TRBV9	TRBJ2-3	14	ASSRGASGRGDTQY
TRBV19	TRBJ2-7	13	ASSSSGFSSYEQY
TRBV7-3	TRBJ2-3	12	ASSPSSGTDTQY
TRBV19	TRBJ1-1	14	ASTTQEGGLNTEAF
TRBV5-1	TRBJ2-1	13	ASSLDGLLYNEQF
TRBV27	TRBJ1-3	14	ASSRIGTVSGNTIY
TRBV27	TRBJ1-1	12	ASSFGQGATEAF
TRBV24-1	TRBJ2-1	15	ATSDAGTSGFYNEQF
TRBV5-4	TRBJ1-1	15	ASSQNRRSYMNTEAF
TRBV6-5	TRBJ1-3	12	ATRTAFSGNTIY
TRBV25-1	TRBJ2-1	12	ASSESNRYNEQF
TRBV10-3	TRBJ2-1	14	AILDPGQGAYNEQF
TRBV10-2	TRBJ2-3	12	ASTTSGGMDTQY
TRBV9	TRBJ1-1	13	ASSGRQGGNTEAF
TRBV5-3	TRBJ1-4	11	ARSLARVEKLF
TRBV27	TRBJ1-6	12	ASSFRTGITPLH
TRBV6-5	TRBJ2-7	10	ASTLYPHEQY
TRBV13	TRBJ1-2	11	ASSLGGDWRYT
TRBV6-2/TRBV6-3	TRBJ2-3	13	ASSDGTSLTDTQY
TRBV10-1	TRBJ1-1	11	ASRVRGNTEAF
TRBV11-3	TRBJ2-1	14	ASSLGSSGRINEQF
TRBV9	TRBJ2-1	13	ASSVVQGFYNEQF
TRBV10-3	TRBJ2-7	13	AISESAGQTKEQY